This TCR beta chain was recovered during a study of molecular identifiers for immune sequencing clone quantification. TCRdb analysed the PCR reads with MiXCR anew, one entry per CDR3 protein. The data show 490,000 or so distinct CDR3 sequences, approximately 25% seen once. The sequencing sample was made of naive CD8+ T cells from blood, with Jurkat cell RNA spiked in. Described subset: FACS-sorted CD8+CD4-CCR7+CD45RA+ naive T cells. The receptor was derived from a human donor in good health. Some libraries in this study had Jurkat cell RNA spiked in.

In DNA, the CDR3 is TGTGCCACCAGCGCGAGGACAGGGGAATCACCCCTCCACTTT. Translating it yields CATSARTGESPLHF. The J gene is TRBJ1-6, the V gene TRBV15; 9 nucleotides match TRBD1. The junction had 6 bases not matched to a gene; V was cut back by 5 bases and J by 10 bases. The CDR3 runs to 14 residues. The germline V gene encodes CDR1 LNHNV and CDR2 YYDKDF (reference sequence).